The 31 T cell receptor beta chains reported below all come from one sample, sequenced in a study of blood T cell repertoires in COVID-19. The protocol was immunoSEQ multiplex PCR, while the TCRdb copy is restricted to in-frame clones and leaves out a portion. Here the sample spans 310,000 or so clones, roughly 90% being singletons. Sequenced input: peripheral blood. The receptors come from a young man who had recovered from COVID-19.

This clone was seen a few times. Different DNA sequences within this sample yield the same CDR3. V is TRBV7-6 and J is TRBJ1-5; D is possibly TRBD1 (5 bases). CDR1 SGHVS and CDR2 FNYEAQ come from the germline V gene. CDR3 length equals 15 residues. V was shortened by 1 base and J by 1 base, with 8 bases between the two germline ends. This CDR3 reads CASSLGQGSNQPQHF. The CDR3, as DNA: TGTGCCAGCAGCTTAGGTCAGGGAAGCAATCAGCCCCAGCATTTT.

The chain employs TRBV4-2 and TRBJ1-5, with no clear D. CDR1 LGHNA and CDR2 YNFKEQ come from the germline V gene. This CDR3 comprises 14 residues. V gave up 0 bases and J gave up 11 bases, with 14 bases separating them. The chain's CDR3 is CASSQEVAGVTQHF. The CDR3 nucleotides are TGTGCCAGCAGCCAAGAGGTAGCGGGAGTGACCCAGCATTTT.

V and J are TRBV19 and TRBJ2-1, with 8 bases aligning to TRBD1. Germline-derived CDR1 and CDR2 are LNHDA and SQIVND (reference sequence). The CDR3 is 13 residues long. Trimming removed 5 bases from V and 7 bases from J; junction bases left unmatched: 4. CDR3 sequence reads: CASSSDRGNEQFF. In DNA form, the CDR3 reads TGTGCCAGTAGTTCCGACAGGGGAAATGAGCAGTTCTTC.

The chain is built from TRBV3-1 (or the pseudogene TRBV3-2) and TRBJ2-1, with 12 nucleotides matching TRBD2. Germline loops: CDR1 LGHDT, CDR2 YNNKEL (reference sequence). This CDR3 spans 15 amino acids. V was clipped by 3 bases and J by 6 bases; unmatched bases: 3. The CDR3 protein is CASSQTSGSGNEQFF. The DNA for the CDR3 is TGTGCCAGCAGCCAGACTAGCGGGAGTGGCAATGAGCAGTTCTTC.

This clone was seen just once. The rearrangement uses TRBV11-2 and TRBJ1-2, with D unclear. The CDR3 length is 10 residues. Looked up from germline, CDR1 is SGHAT and CDR2 is FQNNGV. With 4 bases removed from V and 14 bases from J, the gap between germline ends came to 11 bases. CDR3 residues: CASSSPVETF. CDR3 in DNA: TGTGCCAGCAGCTCACCGGTAGAAACCTTC.

The chain couples TRBV3-1 (or the pseudogene TRBV3-2) to TRBJ2-5; D possibly corresponds to TRBD1 (6 bases). Trimming cost V 1 base and J 1 base, with 7 bases left between them. CDR3 length: 14 residues. CDR1 and CDR2 from the germline V gene are LGHDT and YNNKEL (reference sequence). CDR3 bases: TGTGCCAGCAGCCAAGGGACAGCCCAAGAGACCCAGTACTTC. It is translated as CASSQGTAQETQYF.

The chain recombines TRBV14 with TRBJ2-3; 11 nucleotides line up with TRBD2. The V gene's germline CDR1 is SGHDN and CDR2 FVKESK. This CDR3 is 16 amino acids long. The ends lost 8 bases at V and 1 base at J; junction bases unmatched: 8. CDR3 protein: CASGALAGVGTDTQYF. The CDR3 region has the DNA TGTGCCAGCGGGGCACTAGCGGGAGTCGGCACAGATACGCAGTATTTT.

This chain links TRBV6-5 with TRBJ2-7, with 8 bases that match TRBD1. This CDR3 is built from 15 residues. Trimming cost V 6 bases and J 3 bases; bases outside gene matches: 10. Germline values: CDR1 MNHEY, CDR2 SVGAGI. Written as DNA, the CDR3 is TGTGCCAGCAGCACCGGGACAGGAGTCCACTACGAGCAGTACTTC. This codes for CASSTGTGVHYEQYF.

Concerning this clone itself: The sample carries other DNA sequences with the same CDR3. The CDR3 loop reads CASSIVASQETQYF. The CDR3 bases are TGTGCCAGTAGTATAGTAGCGTCCCAAGAGACCCAGTACTTC. V is TRBV19 and J is TRBJ2-5; TRBD2 might be the D (5 bases). This CDR3 spans 14 amino acids. CDR1 LNHDA and CDR2 SQIVND come from the germline V gene (reference sequence). Trimming left V 1 base short and J 1 base short, with 7 bases between.

The DNA for the CDR3 is TGCGCCAGCAGCGATCGACTAGCGGGAGGTCGGGATACGCAGTATTTT. The encoded protein is CASSDRLAGGRDTQYF. V gene TRBV10-1 combines with J gene TRBJ2-3; 13 bases match TRBD2. This CDR3 spans 16 amino acids. From germline, CDR1 is WNHNN and CDR2 SYGVQD (reference sequence). The V gene end was trimmed by 6 bases and the J gene end by 6 bases; junction bases not matched to a gene: 9.

V gene TRBV7-2 combines with J gene TRBJ1-1; 7 nucleotides line up with TRBD1. Trimming took 3 bases from V and 8 from J; bases not matched to a gene: 6. The CDR3 consists of 13 residues. In germline, CDR1 is SGHTA, CDR2 FQGNSA. CDR3 nucleotide sequence: TGTGCCAGCAGCTTTGACAGGGAACGGGAAGCTTTCTTT. This translates into CASSFDREREAFF.

V and J are TRBV14 and TRBJ1-3; 8 nucleotides agree with TRBD1. The germline gives CDR1 SGHDN, CDR2 FVKESK. Trimming removed 2 bases from V and 3 bases from J; junction bases left unmatched: 9. The CDR3 runs to 17 residues. CDR3 sequence (DNA): TGTGCCAGCAGCCAAAGGACAGGGATGATGATTGGAAACACCATATATTTT. Its protein is CASSQRTGMMIGNTIYF.

The rearrangement links TRBV3-1 (or the pseudogene TRBV3-2) to TRBJ2-7; D is perhaps TRBD2 (5 bases). Trimming took off 8 bases at V and 6 bases at J, with 17 bases between the two ends. CDR1 and CDR2 (germline): LGHDT, YNNKEL (reference sequence). CDR3 size: 13 residues. CDR3 residues: CASGYGVGGEQYF. In DNA form, the CDR3 reads TGTGCCAGCGGATACGGGGTGGGCGGCGAGCAGTACTTC.

The J gene is TRBJ2-5, the V gene TRBV9, with 9 bases aligning to TRBD1. Germline assignment: CDR1 SGDLS and CDR2 YYNGEE. The CDR3 runs 16 residues. With V trimmed by 4 bases and J by 4 bases, 11 bases remained unmatched. The CDR3 DNA sequence: TGTGCCAGCAGCCCCGGCGGGACAGGGATGCGAGAGACCCAGTACTTC. Translating gives CASSPGGTGMRETQYF.

This clone was seen just once. This chain uses TRBV25-1 with TRBJ1-2, with D maybe TRBD1 (5 bases). This CDR3 region has 14 residues. V was pared by 4 bases and J by 6 bases, with 15 bases between. Per germline, CDR1 MGHDK and CDR2 SYGVNS. The CDR3 sequence is CASSALLGGDGYTF. The CDR3 coding sequence is TGTGCCAGCAGTGCGCTGTTGGGGGGTGATGGCTACACCTTC.

This chain links TRBV27 with TRBJ2-3; TRBD2 matches 12 bases. CDR1 is MNHEY, CDR2 SMNVEV, per germline (reference sequence). The CDR3 covers 14 residues. V shed 6 bases and J 11 bases; nucleotides not matched to a gene: 9. CDR3 coding DNA: TGTGCCAGCAGCTCCGGACTAGCGGGGTTCCTGCAGTATTTT. Translation gives CASSSGLAGFLQYF.

The chain carries TRBV4-3 and TRBJ1-1; 7 bases agree with TRBD1. V lost 1 base to trimming and J lost 5 bases; unmatched junction nucleotides: 10. Germline V gene lookup returns CDR1 LGHNA and CDR2 YSLEER. This CDR3 region has 16 residues. CDR3 residues: CASSQGGQTVRTEAFF. CDR3 coding DNA: TGCGCCAGCAGCCAAGGGGGACAGACGGTACGGACTGAAGCTTTCTTT.

The chain uses TRBV6-5 and TRBJ2-7, with 9 bases identical to TRBD1. Trimming took 7 bases from V and 2 from J; bases not matched to a gene: 6. CDR1 and CDR2 from the germline V gene are MNHEY and SVGAGI. This CDR3 region has 14 residues. The CDR3 reads CASKPGQGTYEQYF. The CDR3 DNA reads TGTGCCAGCAAACCGGGACAGGGTACCTACGAGCAGTACTTC.

The chain uses TRBV25-1 and TRBJ2-1, with D possibly TRBD1 on 6 matching bases. This CDR3 comprises 11 residues. Per the germline V gene, CDR1 is MGHDK and CDR2 is SYGVNS. V was cut by 7 bases and J by 9 bases, with 10 bases left in between. This CDR3 reads CASTPGAEQFF. CDR3 nucleotides: TGTGCCAGCACCCCAGGGGCTGAGCAGTTCTTC.

This clone was counted a single time. The chain joins TRBV4-3 to TRBJ1-5, with D possibly being TRBD1 (6 bases). V was shortened by 0 bases and J by 6 bases, with 15 bases between the two germline ends. This CDR3 is 16 amino acids long. Looked up from germline, CDR1 is LGHNA and CDR2 is YSLEER. This CDR3 is CASSQEMWGGGQPQHF. In nucleotides, the CDR3 is TGCGCCAGCAGCCAAGAAATGTGGGGAGGGGGTCAGCCCCAGCATTTT.

This clone was found once. The J gene is TRBJ2-2, the V gene TRBV7-9, with a weak D call TRBD2 (5 bases). The CDR3 loop spans 14 amino acids. Trimming pared 8 bases from V and 6 bases from J, leaving 16 bases between. Germline V gene sequence: CDR1 SEHNR, CDR2 FQNEAQ (reference sequence). As DNA, the CDR3 is TGTGCCAGCGGTCGGGATCGGCGGGCCGGGGAGCTGTTTTTT. This encodes CASGRDRRAGELFF. The entire variable domain, with the rest obtained from reference TRBV7-9 and TRBJ2-2, is as follows: DTGVSQNPRHKITKRGQNVTFRCDPISEHNRLYWYRQTLGQGPEFLTYFQNEAQLEKSRLLSDRFSAERPKGSFSTLEIQRTEQGDSAMYLCASGRDRRAGELFFGEGSRLTVL.

The chain employs TRBV4-3 and TRBJ2-5; perhaps TRBD2 as D (6 bases). CDR3 length: 13 amino acids. The V gene's germline CDR1 is LGHNA and CDR2 YSLEER. V was trimmed by 4 bases and J by 5 bases, leaving 11 bases between them. CDR3 nucleotides: TGCGCCAGCAGCCCCGTCGGGAGCGAGACCCAGTACTTC. This encodes CASSPVGSETQYF.

This clone was detected only once. V is TRBV6-6 and J is TRBJ1-3; TRBD1 is a possible D gene (5 bases). CDR3 size: 15 residues. V lost 4 bases to trimming and J lost 0 bases, with 10 bases between them. Germline-derived CDR1 and CDR2 are MNHNY and SVGAGI (reference sequence). CDR3 sequence: CASSSDRRSGNTIYF. DNA of the CDR3: TGTGCCAGCAGTTCTGACAGACGCTCTGGAAACACCATATATTTT.

This sequence joins TRBV11-1 and TRBJ2-7; D perhaps matches TRBD2 (6 bases). Germline V lookup: CDR1 SGHAT, CDR2 FQDESV (reference sequence). With 4 bases removed from V and 2 bases from J, the gap between germline ends came to 18 bases. The CDR3 extends over 16 amino acids. The CDR3 spells CASSSTYTSGAYEQYF. DNA for the CDR3: TGTGCCAGCAGCTCGACGTACACCTCGGGGGCCTACGAGCAGTACTTC.

The DNA of the CDR3 is TGTGCCAGCAGCCGAACCTCTCCCGGGACAGGTCGCACAGATACGCAGTATTTT. This sequence encodes CASSRTSPGTGRTDTQYF. The V and J genes are TRBV5-6 and TRBJ2-3; TRBD1 matches at 8 bases. This CDR3 region has 18 residues. Trimming cost V 4 bases and J 1 base; bases outside gene matches: 14. Germline V gene data show CDR1 as SGHDT and CDR2 as YYEEEE. The full variable domain, completed using reference TRBV5-6 and TRBJ2-3, is DAGVTQSPTHLIKTRGQQVTLRCSPKSGHDTVSWYQQALGQGPQFIFQYYEEEERQRGNFPDRFSGHQFPNYSSELNVNALLLGDSALYLCASSRTSPGTGRTDTQYFGPGTRLTVL.

The rearrangement joins TRBV4-1 to TRBJ2-3, with 9 bases matching TRBD1. The CDR3 runs to 17 residues. CDR1 is MGHRA, CDR2 YSYEKL, per germline. Germline trimming cut 4 bases from V and 2 bases from J; bases unmatched to any gene: 10. As DNA, the CDR3 is TGCGCCAGCAGCCGGAACATGGACAGGGGTTCCACAGATACGCAGTATTTT. Translated: CASSRNMDRGSTDTQYF.

The chain links TRBV6-5 to TRBJ1-1; 7 nucleotides match TRBD1. CDR1 and CDR2 from the germline V gene are MNHEY and SVGAGI. Trimming took 2 bases from V and 4 from J; bases not matched to a gene: 4. The CDR3 runs to 14 residues. For the CDR3, the DNA is TGTGCCAGCAGTTACGGGACAGCGGTCACTGAAGCTTTCTTT. This translates into CASSYGTAVTEAFF.

The chain recombines TRBV5-5 with TRBJ1-1, with unresolved D. The V end lost 2 bases, the J end lost 4 bases, and 12 bases lay between the germline ends. This CDR3 is built from 14 residues. In germline, CDR1 is SGHKS, CDR2 YYEKEE (reference sequence). CDR3 loop: CASSFQVMGTEAFF. The CDR3 DNA is TGTGCCAGCAGCTTTCAGGTGATGGGCACTGAAGCTTTCTTT.

The rearrangement links TRBV4-3 to TRBJ2-3, with D maybe TRBD1 (6 bases). The CDR3 is 15 amino acids. The V end lost 3 bases, the J end lost 2 bases, and 12 bases lay between the germline ends. Germline CDR1 reads LGHNA; CDR2 reads YSLEER. The CDR3 spells CASSQEGDNTDTQYF. DNA of the CDR3: TGCGCCAGCAGCCAGGAAGGGGACAACACAGATACGCAGTATTTT.

This rearrangement joins TRBV6-5 to TRBJ2-5; D possibly corresponds to TRBD1 (6 bases). This CDR3 has 15 residues. Per germline, CDR1 MNHEY and CDR2 SVGAGI. The V end was cut by 0 bases, the J end by 5 bases, with 13 bases between. The CDR3 DNA is TGTGCCAGCAGTTACTCGAGTGGGGGCGGGGAGACCCAGTACTTC. Its translation: CASSYSSGGGETQYF.

The chain joins TRBV27 to TRBJ2-1; weak D call: TRBD2 (6 bases). V lost 7 bases and J 0 bases, leaving 13 bases between the germline ends. The CDR3 length is 15 residues. CDR1 and CDR2 from the germline V gene are MNHEY and SMNVEV (reference sequence). The CDR3 DNA reads TGTGCCAGCAAGGAGGGGAGGACCTCCTACAATGAGCAGTTCTTC. Its protein product is CASKEGRTSYNEQFF.